The sequence of this TCR beta chain was determined in a study of neurological immune-mediated disorders. Trimming took off 4 bases at V and 0 bases at J, with 14 bases between the two ends. This CDR3 region has 16 residues. Germline assignment: CDR1 SGHRS and CDR2 YFSETQ. 5'RACE generated cDNA with 10-nucleotide random UMIs. Sequencing of 15-18 subjects in each run yielded over 170 million TCR-beta sequences. TCRdb re-called the 5' RACE reads with MiXCR, one entry per CDR3 protein. The data show 35,000 to 40,000 distinct CDR3 sequences, over 8.5% seen once. Time point here: technical triplicate 1. Unsorted libraries were generated from 2 million PBMCs held at -80 degrees C. This clonotype came up many times.

V is TRBV5-1 and J is TRBJ1-3, with a tentative D call TRBD1 (6 bases). This clonotype originated in a man between 60 and 70 years old with HTLV-1-associated myelopathy (HAM/TSP). The material sequenced was PBMCs. The CDR3 sequence is CASSTITGHSGNTIYF. The CDR3 bases are TGCGCCAGCAGCACCATCACAGGGCACTCTGGAAACACCATATATTTT.